The clone carrying this TCR beta chain has just a few counts. Antigen specificity is unknown. The sample comes from a study of T-cell memory formation after mild COVID-19. About the research overall: TCR clusters were mostly confined to one donor each.

The CDR3 has 12 residues. V lost 4 bases and J lost 5, with 9 bases in between. CDR1 is PRHDT and CDR2 is FYEKMQ in the germline V gene (reference sequence). TCRdb redid the calling of the 5' RACE reads with MiXCR, one entry per CDR3 protein. The sample records approximately 480,000 distinct CDR3 sequences, roughly 18% being singletons. Study-wide results and caveats: Memory sampled before infection contained some responding clones, suggesting cross-reactive memory joined. Contracting clones from day 15 to 85 had balanced CD4/CD8; later expanders favoured CD4+.

The sample taken for sequencing was PBMCs or a T cell subset sorted from them (not recorded which). This sequence originates from an adult woman who had mild COVID-19 (a few samples of this study predate the infection). Cell type and time point are not known. The J gene is TRBJ2-7, the V gene TRBV13; D not resolved. The CDR3 loop reads CASSYPGHEQYF. The CDR3 nucleotides are TGTGCCAGCAGCTACCCTGGGCACGAGCAGTACTTC. The variable domain in full, with the rest retrieved from reference TRBV13 and TRBJ2-7, is AAGVIQSPRHLIKEKRETATLKCYPIPRHDTVYWYQQGPGQDPQFLISFYEKMQSDKGSIPDRFSAQQFSDYHSELNMSSLELGDSALYFCASSYPGHEQYFGPGTRLTVT.